These 19 T cell receptor beta chains share one sample of origin, sequenced in a study of blood T cell repertoires in COVID-19. Data came from immunoSEQ multiplex PCR; TCRdb stores just in-frame clones and leaves some out. The sample includes 270,000 or so clones, more than 75% seen only once; the top ten take around 2.4%. Sequencing used PBMCs or T cells enriched from blood (not recorded which). The receptors come from a woman aged 18 to 35 who had recovered from COVID-19.

V and J are TRBV6-2 or TRBV6-3 and TRBJ2-3, with 9 bases matching TRBD1. CDR1 is MNHEY and CDR2 is SVGEGT in the germline V gene. This CDR3 comprises 16 residues. Trimming cost V 6 bases and J 3 bases; bases outside gene matches: 10. This chain's CDR3 is CASSKTGGSSTDTQYF. In DNA form, the CDR3 reads TGTGCCAGCAGCAAGACAGGGGGGTCAAGTACAGATACGCAGTATTTT.

The J gene is TRBJ1-1, the V gene TRBV25-1; D might be TRBD1 (6 bases). CDR1 MGHDK and CDR2 SYGVNS come from the germline V gene. V lost 2 bases and J lost 0, with 10 bases in between. The CDR3 covers 15 residues. DNA for the CDR3: TGTGCCAGCAGTGAAAGGACAGCGATGAACACTGAAGCTTTCTTT. It encodes CASSERTAMNTEAFF.

The V and J genes are TRBV7-2 and TRBJ1-1, with D possibly matching TRBD1 (5 bases). The CDR3 extends over 15 amino acids. Deletions cut 1 base from V and 3 bases from J, with 12 bases between. Per germline, CDR1 SGHTA and CDR2 FQGNSA. This CDR3 reads CASSLVPQVDTEAFF. In DNA, the CDR3 is TGTGCCAGCAGCTTAGTCCCACAGGTCGACACTGAAGCTTTCTTT.

The chain employs TRBV15 and TRBJ2-6; D ambiguous. The germline V and J ends were trimmed by 3 bases and 0 bases, with 12 bases remaining between them. CDR3 length equals 17 residues. Per germline, CDR1 LNHNV and CDR2 YYDKDF (reference sequence). The CDR3 is CATSSNSRYSGANVLTF. CDR3 sequence (DNA): TGTGCCACCAGCAGTAATAGTCGATACTCTGGGGCCAACGTCCTGACTTTC.

J is TRBJ2-3 and V is TRBV30, with 8 bases lining up with TRBD1. Looked up from germline, CDR1 is GTSNPN and CDR2 is SVGIG (reference sequence). V lost 5 bases and J lost 4; bases outside the gene matches: 5. The CDR3 consists of 13 residues. In nucleotides, the CDR3 is TGTGCCTGGGACAGGGGTAGGGCAGATACGCAGTATTTT. It is translated as CAWDRGRADTQYF.

The genes are TRBV7-2 and TRBJ2-7, with a weak D call TRBD2 (6 bases). Germline loops: CDR1 SGHTA, CDR2 FQGNSA. Trimming removed 1 base from V and 3 bases from J, with 19 bases in between. This CDR3 is built from 17 residues. Here the CDR3 DNA reads TGTGCCAGCAGCTTAGTTGCTCTATCGGGGGTTGACTACGAGCAGTACTTC. Translated, it gives CASSLVALSGVDYEQYF.

The chain has TRBV27 and TRBJ2-5; perhaps TRBD2 as D (5 bases). This CDR3 comprises 15 residues. The germline CDR1 and CDR2 sequences are MNHEY and SMNVEV (reference sequence). Deletions cut 3 bases from V and 2 bases from J, with 13 bases between. In DNA form, the CDR3 reads TGTGCCAGCAGTTTTACCGGGATGGGGCAAGAGACCCAGTACTTC. Translation gives CASSFTGMGQETQYF.

The rearrangement links TRBV4-1 to TRBJ1-4, with 9 bases matching TRBD1. After removal of 0 bases from V and 10 bases from J, the junction contained 6 bases not matched to a gene. The CDR3 has 15 amino acids. CDR1 is MGHRA, CDR2 YSYEKL, per germline. CDR3 coding DNA: TGCGCCAGCAGCCAAGATGGGACAGGGATCGGAAAACTGTTTTTT. Residues: CASSQDGTGIGKLFF.

The chain is built from TRBV12-5 and TRBJ2-3; D unclear. CDR1 and CDR2 (germline): LGHNT, FRNRAP. V was trimmed by 6 bases and J by 2 bases, leaving 6 bases between them. This CDR3 contains 12 residues. CDR3 residues: CASGHDTDTQYF. The CDR3 nucleotides are TGTGCTAGTGGACACGACACAGATACGCAGTATTTT.

The chain couples TRBV28 to TRBJ2-1; D is ambiguous. In germline, CDR1 is MDHEN, CDR2 SYDVKM. The V and J ends lost 3 bases and 8 bases respectively, with 14 bases between them. The CDR3 runs to 14 residues. The CDR3 protein is CASSFDSEEDEQFF. CDR3 DNA sequence: TGTGCCAGCAGTTTCGATAGTGAAGAGGATGAGCAGTTCTTC. The whole variable domain, filled in from reference TRBV28 and TRBJ2-1, reads DVKVTQSSRYLVKRTGEKVFLECVQDMDHENMFWYRQDPGLGLRLIYFSYDVKMKEKGDIPEGYSVSREKKERFSLILESASTNQTSMYLCASSFDSEEDEQFFGPGTRLTVL.

The chain combines TRBV19 with TRBJ1-2; D is possibly TRBD1 (5 bases). The CDR3 contains 13 residues. Germline CDR1 reads LNHDA; CDR2 reads SQIVND (reference sequence). V was trimmed by 7 bases and J by 2 bases, leaving 11 bases between them. The CDR3 DNA follows: TGTGCCAGTAATCCAGACAGAAACTATGGCTACACCTTC. The encoded protein is CASNPDRNYGYTF.

The genes are TRBV6-6 and TRBJ2-1, with 10 bases lining up with TRBD1. This CDR3 spans 15 amino acids. Trimming cost V 8 bases and J 9 bases; bases outside gene matches: 13. Germline V gene lookup returns CDR1 MNHNY and CDR2 SVGAGI (reference sequence). The CDR3 DNA is TGTGCCAGCGTAGAGGCGGGACAGGGGTACCCTGAGCAGTTCTTC. Translating gives CASVEAGQGYPEQFF.

This chain links TRBV5-4 with TRBJ1-1; D is perhaps TRBD1 (5 bases). V lost 3 bases to trimming and J lost 2 bases, with 8 bases between them. Germline V gene data show CDR1 as SGHNT and CDR2 as YYREEE (reference sequence). This CDR3 region has 13 residues. The CDR3 sequence is CASSWGDNTEAFF. The CDR3 DNA follows: TGTGCCAGCAGCTGGGGGGATAACACTGAAGCTTTCTTT.

The V gene is TRBV7-2, the J gene TRBJ1-5; TRBD1 matches 7 bases. This CDR3 is 17 amino acids long. The germline CDR1 and CDR2 sequences are SGHTA and FQGNSA. The trim removed 5 bases at V and 0 bases at J, leaving 10 bases unmatched. The CDR3 DNA is TGTGCCAGCAGCGACCGGGACAGCTTCTATAGCAATCAGCCCCAGCATTTT. Encoded protein: CASSDRDSFYSNQPQHF.

This sequence joins TRBV7-2 and TRBJ2-2; D is unresolved. The CDR3 is made up of 15 amino acids. V dropped 1 base and J dropped 0 bases, with 6 bases sitting between them. CDR1 and CDR2 from the germline V gene are SGHTA and FQGNSA. In DNA form, the CDR3 reads TGTGCCAGCAGCTTAGGAGGCTCGAACACCGGGGAGCTGTTTTTT. Encoded protein: CASSLGGSNTGELFF.

The chain links TRBV5-8 to TRBJ1-2; 10 bases agree with TRBD1. The ends lost 2 bases at V and 4 bases at J; junction bases unmatched: 8. The CDR3 runs to 16 residues. CDR1 and CDR2 (germline): SGHTS, YDEGEE. The CDR3 sequence: CASSFAGTGVLYGYTF. CDR3 DNA: TGTGCCAGCAGCTTTGCCGGGACAGGGGTCCTCTATGGCTACACCTTC.

The CDR3 spells CAISATSNTGELFF. The CDR3 DNA reads as TGTGCCATCAGTGCCACTTCGAACACCGGGGAGCTGTTTTTT. The chain recombines TRBV10-3 with TRBJ2-2; no firm D call. V was cut by 4 bases and J by 0 bases, with 6 bases left in between. The CDR3 totals 14 residues. Germline V lookup: CDR1 ENHRY, CDR2 SYGVKD.

The chain couples TRBV9 to TRBJ2-7; TRBD1 is a possible D gene (5 bases). V was clipped by 2 bases and J by 0 bases, with 9 bases between them. Germline lookup yields CDR1 SGDLS and CDR2 YYNGEE. The CDR3 totals 14 residues. For the CDR3, the DNA is TGTGCCAGCAGCGTGGACATAAGCTCCTACGAGCAGTACTTC. As protein: CASSVDISSYEQYF. The entire variable domain, with the rest obtained from reference TRBV9 and TRBJ2-7, is as follows: DSGVTQTPKHLITATGQRVTLRCSPRSGDLSVYWYQQSLDQGLQFLIQYYNGEERAKGNILERFSAQQFPDLHSELNLSSLELGDSALYFCASSVDISSYEQYFGPGTRLTVT.

V is TRBV30 and J is TRBJ1-5; D remains ambiguous. The CDR3 contains 12 residues. Between the trimmed V and J ends, which lost 3 bases and 4 bases, there was a span of 7 bases. Germline V gene lookup returns CDR1 GTSNPN and CDR2 SVGIG (reference sequence). CDR3 sequence reads: CAWSITNQPQHF. The CDR3 DNA sequence: TGTGCCTGGAGCATCACTAATCAGCCCCAGCATTTT.